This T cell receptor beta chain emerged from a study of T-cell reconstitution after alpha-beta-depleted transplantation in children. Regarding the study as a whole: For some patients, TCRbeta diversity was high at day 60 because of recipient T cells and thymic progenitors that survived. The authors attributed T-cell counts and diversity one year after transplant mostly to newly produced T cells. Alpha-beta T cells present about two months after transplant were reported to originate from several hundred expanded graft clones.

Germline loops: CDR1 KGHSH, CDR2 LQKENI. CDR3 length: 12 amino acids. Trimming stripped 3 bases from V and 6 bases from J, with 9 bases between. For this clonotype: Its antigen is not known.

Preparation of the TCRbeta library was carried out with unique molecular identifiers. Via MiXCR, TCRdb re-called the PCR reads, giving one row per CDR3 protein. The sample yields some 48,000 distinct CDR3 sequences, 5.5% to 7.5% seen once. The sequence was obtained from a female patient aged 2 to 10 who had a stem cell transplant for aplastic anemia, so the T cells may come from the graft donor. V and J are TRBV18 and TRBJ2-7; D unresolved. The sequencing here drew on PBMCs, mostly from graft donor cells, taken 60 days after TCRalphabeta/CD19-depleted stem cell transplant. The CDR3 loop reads CASSPDLTEQYF. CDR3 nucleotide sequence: TGTGCCAGCTCACCGGACCTGACCGAGCAGTACTTC.